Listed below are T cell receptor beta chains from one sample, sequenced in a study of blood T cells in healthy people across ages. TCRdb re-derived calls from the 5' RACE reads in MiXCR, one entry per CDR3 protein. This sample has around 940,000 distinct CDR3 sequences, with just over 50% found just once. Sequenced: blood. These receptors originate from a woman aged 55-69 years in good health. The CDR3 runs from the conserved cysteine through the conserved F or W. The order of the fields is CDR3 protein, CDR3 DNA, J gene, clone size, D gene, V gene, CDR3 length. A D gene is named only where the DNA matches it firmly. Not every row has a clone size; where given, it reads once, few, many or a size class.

CDR3 protein: CASSLAGWTSRETQYF
CDR3 DNA: TGTGCCAGCAGCCTAGCGGGATGGACCTCTCGGGAGACCCAGTACTTC
J gene: TRBJ2-5
clone size: .
D gene: TRBD2
V gene: TRBV27
CDR3 length: 16

CDR3 protein: CASSYSTAGTQYF
CDR3 DNA: TGTGCCAGCAGTTACTCGACGGCAGGGACCCAGTACTTC
J gene: TRBJ2-5
clone size: .
D gene: .
V gene: TRBV6-6
CDR3 length: 13

CDR3 protein: CAISESVQGRNGYTF
CDR3 DNA: TGTGCCATCAGTGAGTCCGTACAGGGTAGGAATGGCTACACCTTC
J gene: TRBJ1-2
clone size: few
D gene: .
V gene: TRBV10-3
CDR3 length: 15

CDR3 protein: CASRPGPSAGANVLTF
CDR3 DNA: TGCGCCAGCAGACCCGGACCCTCTGCAGGGGCCAACGTCCTGACTTTC
J gene: TRBJ2-6
clone size: .
D gene: .
V gene: TRBV10-2
CDR3 length: 16

CDR3 protein: CSATSETSAQETQYF
CDR3 DNA: TGCAGTGCTACATCCGAGACTAGCGCACAAGAGACCCAGTACTTC
J gene: TRBJ2-5
clone size: .
D gene: TRBD2
V gene: TRBV20-1
CDR3 length: 15

CDR3 protein: CAISDRDRGNLLDEQYF
CDR3 DNA: TGTGCCATCAGTGACCGGGACAGGGGGAACCTTCTCGACGAGCAGTACTTC
J gene: TRBJ2-7
clone size: .
D gene: TRBD1
V gene: TRBV10-3
CDR3 length: 17

CDR3 protein: CASNAGLGTANEKLFF
CDR3 DNA: TGTGCCAGCAACGCCGGCCTCGGGACAGCAAATGAAAAACTGTTTTTT
J gene: TRBJ1-4
clone size: .
D gene: TRBD1
V gene: TRBV5-6
CDR3 length: 16

CDR3 protein: CASSLWPTDTQYF
CDR3 DNA: TGTGCCAGCAGTTTATGGCCCACAGATACGCAGTATTTT
J gene: TRBJ2-3
clone size: few
D gene: .
V gene: TRBV28
CDR3 length: 13

CDR3 protein: CASSSGRTLQYF
CDR3 DNA: TGTGCCAGCAGCTCCGGCCGGACTTTGCAGTACTTC
J gene: TRBJ2-5
clone size: .
D gene: .
V gene: TRBV3-1
CDR3 length: 12

CDR3 protein: CASSFIDRGIQDTQYF
CDR3 DNA: TGTGCCAGCAGCTTTATTGACAGGGGTATCCAGGATACGCAGTATTTT
J gene: TRBJ2-3
clone size: .
D gene: TRBD1
V gene: TRBV7-2
CDR3 length: 16

CDR3 protein: CASSLFTFTDTQYF
CDR3 DNA: TGTGCCAGCAGTTTATTTACATTCACAGATACGCAGTATTTT
J gene: TRBJ2-3
clone size: .
D gene: .
V gene: TRBV12-3/TRBV12-4
CDR3 length: 14

CDR3 protein: CAISEPSPYAEQYF
CDR3 DNA: TGTGCCATCAGTGAGCCGAGTCCCTACGCCGAGCAGTACTTC
J gene: TRBJ2-7
clone size: .
D gene: .
V gene: TRBV10-3
CDR3 length: 14

CDR3 protein: CASSTRQGIETQYF
CDR3 DNA: TGTGCCAGCAGTACCCGACAGGGAATAGAGACCCAGTACTTC
J gene: TRBJ2-5
clone size: .
D gene: TRBD1
V gene: TRBV11-1
CDR3 length: 14

CDR3 protein: CASSLGRGGDTQYF
CDR3 DNA: TGTGCCAGCAGCTTAGGGCGAGGGGGAGATACGCAGTATTTT
J gene: TRBJ2-3
clone size: few
D gene: .
V gene: TRBV7-2
CDR3 length: 14

CDR3 protein: CASSEAGINYNEQFF
CDR3 DNA: TGTGCCAGCAGTGAAGCGGGGATAAACTACAATGAGCAGTTCTTC
J gene: TRBJ2-1
clone size: .
D gene: .
V gene: TRBV2
CDR3 length: 15

CDR3 protein: CASGLRRGGAPDTQYF
CDR3 DNA: TGTGCCAGCGGATTAAGAAGAGGGGGTGCGCCAGATACGCAGTATTTT
J gene: TRBJ2-3
clone size: .
D gene: .
V gene: TRBV28
CDR3 length: 16

CDR3 protein: CSARDATSPYNEQFF
CDR3 DNA: TGCAGTGCTAGAGACGCGACTAGTCCCTACAATGAGCAGTTCTTC
J gene: TRBJ2-1
clone size: few
D gene: .
V gene: TRBV20-1
CDR3 length: 15

CDR3 protein: CTSSLGPDTQYF
CDR3 DNA: TGCACCAGCAGCTTGGGGCCCGATACGCAGTATTTT
J gene: TRBJ2-3
clone size: .
D gene: .
V gene: TRBV5-1
CDR3 length: 12

CDR3 protein: CASSLLGRESRDEQFF
CDR3 DNA: TGTGCCAGCAGTTTATTGGGCCGGGAGTCTCGCGATGAGCAGTTCTTC
J gene: TRBJ2-1
clone size: .
D gene: .
V gene: TRBV28
CDR3 length: 16

CDR3 protein: CSVAPSGSSDEQYF
CDR3 DNA: TGCAGCGTCGCACCTAGCGGGAGTTCTGACGAGCAGTACTTC
J gene: TRBJ2-7
clone size: .
D gene: TRBD2
V gene: TRBV29-1
CDR3 length: 14

CDR3 protein: CATSDATGSYGYTF
CDR3 DNA: TGTGCCACCAGTGATGCCACGGGGTCCTATGGCTACACCTTC
J gene: TRBJ1-2
clone size: .
D gene: .
V gene: TRBV24-1
CDR3 length: 14

CDR3 protein: CSAPSGSLFDEQFF
CDR3 DNA: TGCAGTGCTCCTAGCGGGAGCTTGTTTGATGAGCAGTTCTTC
J gene: TRBJ2-1
clone size: .
D gene: TRBD2
V gene: TRBV20-1
CDR3 length: 14

CDR3 protein: CSARIRGMEKLFF
CDR3 DNA: TGCAGTGCTAGAATCAGGGGAATGGAAAAACTGTTTTTT
J gene: TRBJ1-4
clone size: few
D gene: .
V gene: TRBV20-1
CDR3 length: 13

CDR3 protein: CASSFRTDYEQYF
CDR3 DNA: TGCGCCAGCAGCTTCAGGACAGACTACGAGCAGTACTTC
J gene: TRBJ2-7
clone size: .
D gene: .
V gene: TRBV5-1
CDR3 length: 13

CDR3 protein: CASSQGLRQGSFGEQFF
CDR3 DNA: TGCGCCAGCAGCCAAGGATTGAGACAGGGGAGCTTCGGTGAGCAGTTCTTC
J gene: TRBJ2-1
clone size: .
D gene: TRBD1
V gene: TRBV4-3
CDR3 length: 17

CDR3 protein: CASRDKNYGYTF
CDR3 DNA: TGTGCCAGCAGGGACAAGAACTATGGCTACACCTTC
J gene: TRBJ1-2
clone size: .
D gene: .
V gene: TRBV3-1
CDR3 length: 12

CDR3 protein: CSASSLSYNEQFF
CDR3 DNA: TGCAGTGCCTCGAGTCTCTCCTACAATGAGCAGTTCTTC
J gene: TRBJ2-1
clone size: .
D gene: .
V gene: TRBV20-1
CDR3 length: 13

CDR3 protein: CATERGLAGDTQYF
CDR3 DNA: TGTGCCACCGAAAGGGGACTAGCGGGAGATACGCAGTATTTT
J gene: TRBJ2-3
clone size: few
D gene: TRBD2
V gene: TRBV6-1
CDR3 length: 14

CDR3 protein: CASSERGGPNYGYTF
CDR3 DNA: TGTGCCAGCAGTGAGAGGGGGGGCCCTAACTATGGCTACACCTTC
J gene: TRBJ1-2
clone size: .
D gene: .
V gene: TRBV25-1
CDR3 length: 15

CDR3 protein: CASRGGGPYNEQFF
CDR3 DNA: TGTGCCAGCCGAGGTGGAGGGCCCTACAATGAGCAGTTCTTC
J gene: TRBJ2-1
clone size: .
D gene: .
V gene: TRBV28
CDR3 length: 14

CDR3 protein: CASSFEGAKNIQYF
CDR3 DNA: TGTGCCAGCAGCTTCGAGGGTGCCAAAAACATTCAGTACTTC
J gene: TRBJ2-4
clone size: many
D gene: .
V gene: TRBV3-1
CDR3 length: 14

CDR3 protein: CASSKLYGSSKNIQYF
CDR3 DNA: TGTGCCAGCAGCAAATTGTATGGTAGCTCCAAAAACATTCAGTACTTC
J gene: TRBJ2-4
clone size: .
D gene: .
V gene: TRBV21-1
CDR3 length: 16

CDR3 protein: CASRPTSGVQNEQFF
CDR3 DNA: TGCGCCAGCAGGCCGACTAGCGGGGTCCAGAATGAGCAGTTCTTC
J gene: TRBJ2-1
clone size: few
D gene: TRBD2
V gene: TRBV5-1
CDR3 length: 15

CDR3 protein: CATRRGPTNTGELFF
CDR3 DNA: TGTGCCACGAGAAGGGGACCAACGAACACCGGGGAGCTGTTTTTT
J gene: TRBJ2-2
clone size: .
D gene: .
V gene: TRBV7-2
CDR3 length: 15

CDR3 protein: CASRRVQGSTDTQYF
CDR3 DNA: TGTGCCAGCAGACGAGTACAGGGAAGCACAGATACGCAGTATTTT
J gene: TRBJ2-3
clone size: few
D gene: .
V gene: TRBV12-3/TRBV12-4
CDR3 length: 15

CDR3 protein: CASSRRQALNQPQHF
CDR3 DNA: TGTGCCAGCAGTCGCCGACAGGCCCTCAATCAGCCCCAGCATTTT
J gene: TRBJ1-5
clone size: .
D gene: .
V gene: TRBV27
CDR3 length: 15

CDR3 protein: CASSLRYAGASTDTQYF
CDR3 DNA: TGTGCCAGCAGTTTACGGTACGCGGGAGCAAGCACAGATACGCAGTATTTT
J gene: TRBJ2-3
clone size: .
D gene: TRBD2
V gene: TRBV12-3/TRBV12-4
CDR3 length: 17

CDR3 protein: CSANAGLAGFVADTQYF
CDR3 DNA: TGCAGTGCTAACGCGGGACTAGCGGGATTCGTTGCAGATACGCAGTATTTT
J gene: TRBJ2-3
clone size: .
D gene: TRBD2
V gene: TRBV20-1
CDR3 length: 17

CDR3 protein: CSVARERDTQYF
CDR3 DNA: TGCAGCGTTGCCCGGGAGCGAGATACGCAGTATTTT
J gene: TRBJ2-3
clone size: .
D gene: .
V gene: TRBV29-1
CDR3 length: 12

CDR3 protein: CSAGPAGSKNQPQHF
CDR3 DNA: TGCAGTGCGGGTCCGGCAGGGTCGAAGAATCAGCCCCAGCATTTT
J gene: TRBJ1-5
clone size: .
D gene: .
V gene: TRBV20-1
CDR3 length: 15

CDR3 protein: CASSLVGAGVRETQYF
CDR3 DNA: TGTGCCAGCAGCTTAGTGGGAGCGGGAGTTCGAGAGACCCAGTACTTC
J gene: TRBJ2-5
clone size: .
D gene: TRBD2
V gene: TRBV7-8
CDR3 length: 16

CDR3 protein: CASSQGHVLYEPTYEQYF
CDR3 DNA: TGCGCCAGCAGCCAGGGTCATGTGCTCTACGAACCGACCTACGAGCAGTACTTC
J gene: TRBJ2-7
clone size: .
D gene: .
V gene: TRBV4-1
CDR3 length: 18

CDR3 protein: CASSTRTSGRVIEELFF
CDR3 DNA: TGTGCCAGCAGTACCCGGACTAGCGGGAGGGTTATCGAGGAGCTGTTTTTT
J gene: TRBJ2-2
clone size: .
D gene: TRBD2
V gene: TRBV27
CDR3 length: 17

CDR3 protein: CASSQEWGAGANVLTF
CDR3 DNA: TGCGCCAGCAGCCAAGAATGGGGGGCTGGGGCCAACGTCCTGACTTTC
J gene: TRBJ2-6
clone size: few
D gene: .
V gene: TRBV4-3
CDR3 length: 16

CDR3 protein: CASSFFGQPQHF
CDR3 DNA: TGTGCCAGCAGTTTCTTCGGTCAGCCCCAGCATTTT
J gene: TRBJ1-5
clone size: .
D gene: .
V gene: TRBV27
CDR3 length: 12

CDR3 protein: CSASPTREETQYF
CDR3 DNA: TGCAGTGCTAGCCCGACTAGGGAAGAGACCCAGTACTTC
J gene: TRBJ2-5
clone size: .
D gene: .
V gene: TRBV20-1
CDR3 length: 13

CDR3 protein: CASSYGTSVFDSGPSDTQYF
CDR3 DNA: TGTGCCAGCAGTTACGGGACTTCGGTATTTGATTCGGGTCCTTCAGATACGCAGTATTTT
J gene: TRBJ2-3
clone size: .
D gene: .
V gene: TRBV6-5
CDR3 length: 20

CDR3 protein: CASSQDSRDLILYEQYF
CDR3 DNA: TGCGCCAGCAGCCAAGATTCTAGGGACCTAATTTTATACGAGCAGTACTTC
J gene: TRBJ2-7
clone size: .
D gene: .
V gene: TRBV4-1
CDR3 length: 17

CDR3 protein: CASSEFGHGEQYF
CDR3 DNA: TGTGCCAGCAGTGAATTCGGACACGGCGAGCAGTACTTC
J gene: TRBJ2-7
clone size: few
D gene: .
V gene: TRBV25-1
CDR3 length: 13

CDR3 protein: CAWSVGLVAKNIQYF
CDR3 DNA: TGTGCCTGGAGTGTAGGACTGGTAGCCAAAAACATTCAGTACTTC
J gene: TRBJ2-4
clone size: .
D gene: .
V gene: TRBV30
CDR3 length: 15

CDR3 protein: CASSLAMDRGRLNTQYF
CDR3 DNA: TGTGCCAGCAGTTTAGCAATGGACAGGGGGCGCTTGAATACGCAGTATTTT
J gene: TRBJ2-3
clone size: few
D gene: TRBD1
V gene: TRBV12-3/TRBV12-4
CDR3 length: 17

CDR3 protein: CASSLEAGHEQYF
CDR3 DNA: TGTGCCAGCAGCTTAGAGGCGGGACACGAGCAGTACTTC
J gene: TRBJ2-7
clone size: .
D gene: .
V gene: TRBV11-3
CDR3 length: 13

CDR3 protein: CASSLAREETQYF
CDR3 DNA: TGTGCCAGCAGCTTGGCTCGGGAGGAGACCCAGTACTTC
J gene: TRBJ2-5
clone size: few
D gene: .
V gene: TRBV7-3
CDR3 length: 13